This T cell receptor (beta chain) emerged from a study of cytomegalovirus exposure and HLA in healthy donors. PCR involved 60 Vbeta and 13 Jbeta primers. Method: immunoSEQ multiplex PCR; TCRdb's copy keeps in-frame clones and lacks some. The sample includes roughly 62,000 clones, roughly 77% of them seen just once. The CDR3 runs 15 residues. Germline CDR1 reads MRHNA; CDR2 reads SNTAGT. V lost 4 bases and J lost 3, with 15 bases in between. The receptor's source is a woman aged 40 to 55 in good health and CMV-seropositive. The material sequenced was PBMCs. The chain recombines TRBV6-4 with TRBJ1-2; tentatively, D is TRBD1 (6 bases). The CDR3 bases are TGTGCCAGCAGTGTGATGGCAGGGGTGGACTATGGCTACACCTTC. Translation gives CASSVMAGVDYGYTF.